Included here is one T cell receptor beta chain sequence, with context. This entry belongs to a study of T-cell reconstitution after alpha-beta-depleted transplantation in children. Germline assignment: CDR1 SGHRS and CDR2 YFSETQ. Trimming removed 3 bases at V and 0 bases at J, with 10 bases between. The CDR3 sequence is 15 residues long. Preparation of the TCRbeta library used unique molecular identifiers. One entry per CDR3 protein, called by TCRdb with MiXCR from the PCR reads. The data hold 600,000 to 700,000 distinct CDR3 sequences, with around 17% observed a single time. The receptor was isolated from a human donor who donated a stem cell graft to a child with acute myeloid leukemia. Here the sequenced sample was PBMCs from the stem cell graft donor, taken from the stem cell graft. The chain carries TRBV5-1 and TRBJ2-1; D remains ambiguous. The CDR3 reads CASSSQRSSYNEQFF. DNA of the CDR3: TGCGCCAGCAGCTCGCAGCGCAGCTCCTACAATGAGCAGTTCTTC.